The next 20 T cell receptor beta chains were all read from a single sample in a study of metastatic and nonmetastatic thyroid tumors. Prior to thyroid surgery, none of the patients had received any treatment. TCRdb used MiXCR to call clones anew from the PCR reads. The data hold about 23,000 clones, with approximately 24% observed a single time. The specimen was blood. These receptors originate from a male donor with papillary thyroid cancer or a benign thyroid nodule (not recorded which). Some clones in this sample may be carry-over from other donors' samples.

This clone was found many times. This chain joins TRBV7-6 and TRBJ2-2, with 10 positions matching TRBD2. The CDR3 has 16 amino acids. CDR1 and CDR2 from the germline V gene are SGHVS and FNYEAQ. V lost 6 bases to trimming and J lost 3 bases; unmatched junction nucleotides: 7. DNA for the CDR3: TGTGCCAGCAGTTATAGTCTAGCGGGAGACACCGGGGAGCTGTTTTTT. Residues: CASSYSLAGDTGELFF.

There are many counts of this clone. The J gene is TRBJ1-5, the V gene TRBV2; TRBD1 is a possible D gene (5 bases). V lost 7 bases to trimming and J lost 5 bases, with 15 bases between them. Germline V gives CDR1 SNHLY, CDR2 FYNNEI. This CDR3 comprises 14 residues. The DNA of the CDR3 is TGTGCCAGCAAGTTTCGGGGGTCGGATCAGCCCCAGCATTTT. Encoded protein: CASKFRGSDQPQHF.

This clone was seen ten or more times. The DNA of the CDR3 is TGTGCCAGCAGCCCCCGGGACATCGGGCCAGATACGCAGTATTTT. Amino acid sequence: CASSPRDIGPDTQYF. The rearrangement uses TRBV9 and TRBJ2-3, with D possibly TRBD1 on 6 matching bases. Germline loops: CDR1 SGDLS, CDR2 YYNGEE. The CDR3 consists of 15 residues. V was cut by 4 bases and J by 4 bases, with 16 bases left in between.

Worth noting for this clone: Germline is not matched at one junction end, which may reflect a read error. The CDR3 coding sequence is TGTGCCAGCAGCTCCCTGGGTAGCGGGGGGCTAAGCTCCTACGAGCAGTACTTT. The encoded protein is CASSSLGSGGLSSYEQYF. This chain joins TRBV7-3 and TRBJ2-7, with 10 bases that match TRBD2. This CDR3 is built from 18 residues. Germline values: CDR1 SGHTA, CDR2 FQGTGA. Filled out from reference TRBV7-3 and TRBJ2-7, the complete variable domain reads GAGVSQTPSNKVTEKGKYVELRCDPISGHTALYWYRQSLGQGPEFLIYFQGTGAADDSGLPNDRFFAVRPEGSVSTLKIQRTERGDSAVYLCASSSLGSGGLSSYEQYFGPGTRLTVT.

This sequence joins TRBV27 and TRBJ2-1; D call uncertain. Germline CDR1 is MNHEY and CDR2 is SMNVEV (reference sequence). The CDR3 has 13 amino acids. Trimming took off 0 bases at V and 10 bases at J, with 10 bases between the two ends. The CDR3 sequence: CASSLSMRSEQFF. CDR3 in DNA: TGTGCCAGCAGTTTATCGATGAGATCCGAGCAGTTCTTC.

This clone has a count of ten or more. The chain couples TRBV9 to TRBJ2-7; tentative D call: TRBD2 (6 bases). CDR3 length: 15 residues. Per the germline V gene, CDR1 is SGDLS and CDR2 is YYNGEE. Trimming took off 0 bases at V and 3 bases at J, with 13 bases between the two ends. The CDR3 DNA follows: TGTGCCAGCAGCGTAGACGGGACTCCTTACTACGAGCAGTACTTC. Translation: CASSVDGTPYYEQYF.

By share, this clone ranks as medium-sized. The rearrangement joins TRBV6-5 to TRBJ2-7, with TRBD1 matching over 7 bases. CDR3 length equals 14 residues. Germline-derived CDR1 and CDR2 are MNHEY and SVGAGI. Germline trimming cut 0 bases from V and 5 bases from J; bases unmatched to any gene: 4. The DNA for the CDR3 is TGTGCCAGCAGTTACTCGAGGGGGCCGCACGAGCAGTACTTC. This encodes CASSYSRGPHEQYF.

Regarding this clone: At one end the junction does not follow the germline gene, possibly because of a read error. The V and J genes are TRBV20-1 and TRBJ1-5, with TRBD1 as a possible D gene (5 bases). CDR3 length equals 15 residues. Per the germline V gene, CDR1 is DFQATT and CDR2 is SNEGSKA (reference sequence). CDR3 region: CSANPTVLSNQPQHF. The CDR3 region has the DNA TGCAGTGCTAACCCGACAGTGTTAAGCAATCAGCCTCAGCATTTT.

This clone was observed many times. The genes are TRBV19 and TRBJ2-3, with 8 bases matching TRBD2. The germline gives CDR1 LNHDA, CDR2 SQIVND (reference sequence). The V segment lost 4 bases and the J segment 6 bases; nucleotides outside the gene matches: 15. The CDR3 is made up of 17 amino acids. The CDR3 spells CASSKGSLAGGGDTQYF. As DNA, the CDR3 is TGTGCCAGTAGTAAAGGGTCGTTGGCGGGAGGAGGGGATACGCAGTATTTT.

In this sample, this clone turned up many times. The chain couples TRBV27 to TRBJ2-1; 13 nucleotides line up with TRBD2. The CDR3 contains 15 residues. Germline CDR1 MNHEY, CDR2 SMNVEV (reference sequence). J was trimmed by 7 bases and V by 3 bases; bases with no gene match: 3. The CDR3 reads CASSFRLAGGNEQFF. The DNA of the CDR3 is TGTGCCAGCAGTTTCCGACTAGCGGGAGGAAATGAGCAGTTCTTC.

Sample share makes this clone medium-sized. The gene calls are TRBV19 and TRBJ2-6; D possibly matches TRBD1 or TRBD2 (5 bases each). Germline V gene lookup returns CDR1 LNHDA and CDR2 SQIVND (reference sequence). The CDR3 totals 15 residues. V lost 10 bases and J 0 bases, leaving 13 bases between the germline ends. CDR3 loop: CATNEGSSGANVLTF. The CDR3 DNA follows: TGTGCCACGAACGAGGGGTCCTCTGGGGCCAACGTCCTGACTTTC.

The chain combines TRBV6-2 or TRBV6-3 with TRBJ1-3; D might be TRBD1 (5 bases). V was cut by 0 bases and J by 0 bases, with 9 bases left in between. Germline CDR1 is MNHEY and CDR2 is SVGEGT. The CDR3 consists of 16 residues. The CDR3 DNA sequence: TGTGCCAGCAGTTACTCGTGGACACTCTCTGGAAACACCATATATTTT. It is translated as CASSYSWTLSGNTIYF.

Regarding this clone: One end of the junction varies from germline; a read error may be responsible. V and J are TRBV5-8 and TRBJ2-7; D ambiguous. Germline V CDR1 and CDR2: SGHTS, YDEGEE. This CDR3 comprises 16 residues. The CDR3: CASSLDPTWSFYEQYF. DNA for the CDR3: TGTGCAAGCAGCTTGGACCCGACTTGGAGCTTCTACGAGCAGTACTTC.

This clone was detected many times. The chain carries TRBV4-2 and TRBJ2-1; no clear D. CDR3 size: 15 residues. CDR1 and CDR2 (germline): LGHNA, YNFKEQ. V dropped 1 base and J dropped 3 bases, with 10 bases sitting between them. The CDR3 DNA is TGTGCCAGCAGCCAAGTTGGGCCCAACTACAATGAGCAGTTCTTC. Protein sequence: CASSQVGPNYNEQFF.

This clone was picked up many times. CDR3: CASSSGTGGDEQYF. CDR3 in DNA: TGTGCCAGCTCGTCCGGGACAGGGGGCGACGAGCAGTACTTC. The V gene is TRBV18, the J gene TRBJ2-7, with TRBD1 matching over 12 bases. V lost 6 bases and J lost 5; bases outside the gene matches: 5. Germline V gene sequence: CDR1 KGHSH, CDR2 LQKENI. The length of the CDR3 is 14 residues. The full variable domain, in which reference TRBV18 and TRBJ2-7 provide the parts outside the CDR3, is NAGVMQNPRHLVRRRGQEARLRCSPMKGHSHVYWYRQLPEEGLKFMVYLQKENIIDESGMPKERFSAEFPKEGPSILRIQQVVRGDSAAYFCASSSGTGGDEQYFGPGTRLTVT.

This clone occurred many times. The V gene is TRBV6-4, the J gene TRBJ1-2; D is possibly TRBD1 (5 bases). The germline CDR1 and CDR2 sequences are MRHNA and SNTAGT. Between the trimmed V and J ends, which lost 9 bases and 1 base, there was a span of 15 bases. This CDR3 region has 14 residues. The CDR3 here is CARNRDGNNYGYTF. The CDR3 DNA follows: TGTGCCAGGAACCGGGACGGAAATAACTATGGCTACACCTTC.

The table lists this clone with a few counts. The rearrangement uses TRBV10-2 and TRBJ1-5; TRBD1 is a possible D gene (5 bases). The V and J ends lost 2 bases and 3 bases respectively, with 17 bases between them. Germline V gene sequence: CDR1 WSHSY, CDR2 SAAADI. The CDR3 spans 17 residues. The CDR3 DNA reads as TGCGCCAGCAGTGAGCCAGAGCGACGGGGGATCAATCAGCCCCAGCATTTT. Translated, it gives CASSEPERRGINQPQHF.

At least ten counts were recorded for this clone. The J gene is TRBJ1-1, the V gene TRBV11-2; unclear D gene. The V end was cut by 3 bases, the J end by 4 bases, with 9 bases between. Per germline, CDR1 SGHAT and CDR2 FQNNGV. The CDR3 runs 13 residues. As DNA, the CDR3 is TGTGCCAGCAGCTTCGACATGGTCACTGAAGCTTTCTTT. It yields the protein CASSFDMVTEAFF.

This clone has only a few counts. The J gene is TRBJ2-7, the V gene TRBV6-8; D unresolved. Trimming cost V 6 bases and J 3 bases, with 9 bases left between them. From germline, CDR1 is MNHGY and CDR2 SAAAGT. The CDR3 length is 12 residues. In DNA, the CDR3 is TGTGCCAGCAGCCCAAGACACTACGAGCAGTACTTC. Protein: CASSPRHYEQYF.

This clone is deemed medium-sized. The chain combines TRBV28 with TRBJ1-6, with D uncertain. V was clipped by 6 bases and J by 6 bases, with 15 bases between them. The CDR3 has 15 amino acids. The germline V gene encodes CDR1 MDHEN and CDR2 SYDVKM. The CDR3 DNA reads TGTGCCAGCAGGTCAAGTCGTAGTACTAATTCACCCCTCCACTTT. This encodes CASRSSRSTNSPLHF.